The rows below give T cell receptor beta chains drawn from one sample of a study of blood T cells in healthy people across ages. Via MiXCR, TCRdb re-called the 5' RACE reads, giving one row per CDR3 protein. The table has over 1,500,000 distinct CDR3 sequences, roughly 49% seen once; the top ten hold about 2.1%. The sequencing sample was made of blood. All receptors come from a woman in her 40s in good health. Both conserved end residues are part of each CDR3. The D gene is left open where the match is weak. For some rows the clone size is stated as once, few or many, or as a class when expanded; others skip it.

d_gene | abundance | j_gene | v_gene | CDR3nt | CDR3aa
TRBD1 | few | TRBJ2-5 | TRBV4-3 | TGCGCCAGCAGCCCTCATACCGGGACAGAGGTAGAGACCCAGTACTTC | CASSPHTGTEVETQYF
TRBD2 | NA | TRBJ2-1 | TRBV6-4 | TGTGCCAGCAGTGACTCCGAGGCTAGCGGGACATACAATGAGCAGTTCTTC | CASSDSEASGTYNEQFF
TRBD1 | NA | TRBJ2-1 | TRBV7-2 | TGTGCCAGCAGCCCCAGACAGGGGAAGTACAATGAGCAGTTCTTC | CASSPRQGKYNEQFF
NA | NA | TRBJ1-2 | TRBV11-2 | TGTGCCAGCAGCTTAGGGGGATGGGGCTACACCTTC | CASSLGGWGYTF
NA | few | TRBJ1-1 | TRBV25-1 | TGTGCCAGCAGTGAAGGGGGTTTGAACACTGAAGCTTTCTTT | CASSEGGLNTEAFF
NA | NA | TRBJ1-5 | TRBV6-2/TRBV6-3 | TGTGCCAGCACGGACAATAACTCAAATCAGCCCCAGCATTTT | CASTDNNSNQPQHF
TRBD2 | once | TRBJ2-3 | TRBV4-3 | TGCGCCAGCAGCCCGGACCCAGCGGGGGGCAGACTTTCAGATACGCAGTATTTT | CASSPDPAGGRLSDTQYF
NA | few | TRBJ2-7 | TRBV5-1 | TGCGCCAGCAGCTTGAACCGCTTAATCAACGAGCAGTACTTC | CASSLNRLINEQYF
NA | few | TRBJ1-1 | TRBV20-1 | TGCAGGGCGTACGGGGAATCCGAAGCTTTCTTT | CRAYGESEAFF
NA | NA | TRBJ2-3 | TRBV20-1 | TGCAGTGCTAGAGCTCCGAGGGGATCAGATACGCAGTATTTT | CSARAPRGSDTQYF
NA | few | TRBJ2-7 | TRBV4-2 | TGTGCCAGCAGCCGAGTGGACGGGGGTTCCTACGAGCAGTACTTC | CASSRVDGGSYEQYF
NA | once | TRBJ1-3 | TRBV12-3/TRBV12-4 | TGTGCCAGCAGCTTTTCCAGGGCTGGAAACACCATATATTTT | CASSFSRAGNTIYF
NA | few | TRBJ2-5 | TRBV29-1 | TGCAGCGTTGACCTAGCGCAAGAGACCCAGTACTTC | CSVDLAQETQYF
TRBD1 | NA | TRBJ1-2 | TRBV4-3 | TGCGCCAGCAGCCTCCGACAGGGGGAGTACTATGGCTACACCTTC | CASSLRQGEYYGYTF
NA | NA | TRBJ2-7 | TRBV2 | TGTGCCAGCAGTAGAGTGATCTACGAGCAGTACTTC | CASSRVIYEQYF
TRBD1 | NA | TRBJ2-4 | TRBV10-3 | TGTGCCATCAGTGAGCGGACAGGGAAAAACATTCAGTACTTC | CAISERTGKNIQYF
TRBD1 | NA | TRBJ1-6 | TRBV7-2 | TGTGCCAGCAGCTTAGTTTACAGGGGAGCTAATTCACCCCTCCACTTT | CASSLVYRGANSPLHF
NA | NA | TRBJ1-6 | TRBV4-1 | TGCGCCAGCAGCCAAGTGGGCCTTGGGAATTCACCCCTCCACTTT | CASSQVGLGNSPLHF
NA | NA | TRBJ2-1 | TRBV20-1 | TGCAGTGCTCCGACGGGGCCAACCTCCTACAATGAGCAGTTCTTC | CSAPTGPTSYNEQFF
NA | NA | TRBJ1-2 | TRBV7-9 | TGTGCCAGCAGCTTAAATCCAGGGACAAGAGGTTTACATTATGGCTACACCTTC | CASSLNPGTRGLHYGYTF
NA | NA | TRBJ1-2 | TRBV4-3 | TGCGCCAGCAGTCCGGACAGCACTTTCTCCGGGGGCTACACCTTC | CASSPDSTFSGGYTF
TRBD2 | NA | TRBJ2-1 | TRBV5-1 | TGCGCCAGCAGCCAAGGATCGCGGGGGGCACACTACAATGAGCAGTTCTTC | CASSQGSRGAHYNEQFF